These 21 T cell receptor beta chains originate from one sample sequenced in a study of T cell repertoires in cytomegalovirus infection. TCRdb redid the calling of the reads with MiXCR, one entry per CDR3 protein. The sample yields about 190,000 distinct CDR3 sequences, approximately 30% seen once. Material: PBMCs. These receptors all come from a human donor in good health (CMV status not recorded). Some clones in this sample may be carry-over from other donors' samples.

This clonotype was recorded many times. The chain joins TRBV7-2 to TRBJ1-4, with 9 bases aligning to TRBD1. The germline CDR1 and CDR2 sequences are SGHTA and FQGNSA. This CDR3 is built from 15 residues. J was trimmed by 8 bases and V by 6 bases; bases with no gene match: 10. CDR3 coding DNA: TGTGCCAGCAGGACAGGGACAGGGACCCGCGAAAAACTGTTTTTT. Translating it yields CASRTGTGTREKLFF.

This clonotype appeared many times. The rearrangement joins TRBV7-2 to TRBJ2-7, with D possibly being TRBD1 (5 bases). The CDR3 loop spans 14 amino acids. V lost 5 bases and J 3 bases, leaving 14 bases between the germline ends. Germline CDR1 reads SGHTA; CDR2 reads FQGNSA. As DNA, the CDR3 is TGTGCCAGCAGCCCCCGGACACGAGGCTACGAGCAGTACTTC. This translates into CASSPRTRGYEQYF.

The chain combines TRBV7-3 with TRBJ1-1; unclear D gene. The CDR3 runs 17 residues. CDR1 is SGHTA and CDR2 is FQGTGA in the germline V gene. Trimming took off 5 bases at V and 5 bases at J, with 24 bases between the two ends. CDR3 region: CASSPQARLGEATEAFF. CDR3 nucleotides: TGTGCCAGCAGCCCTCAAGCAAGGTTGGGTGAAGCGACTGAAGCTTTCTTT.

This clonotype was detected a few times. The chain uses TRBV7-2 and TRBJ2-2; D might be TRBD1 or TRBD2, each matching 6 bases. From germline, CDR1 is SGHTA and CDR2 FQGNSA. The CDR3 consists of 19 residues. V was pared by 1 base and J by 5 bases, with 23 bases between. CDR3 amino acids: CASSLGRAGAPGGTGELFF. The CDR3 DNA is TGTGCCAGCAGCTTAGGGCGGGCAGGGGCCCCCGGGGGAACCGGGGAGCTGTTTTTT.

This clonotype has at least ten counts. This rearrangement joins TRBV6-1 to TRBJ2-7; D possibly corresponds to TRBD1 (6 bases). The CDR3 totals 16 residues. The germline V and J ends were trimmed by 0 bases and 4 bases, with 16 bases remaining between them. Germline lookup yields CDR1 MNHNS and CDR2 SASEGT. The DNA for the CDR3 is TGTGCCAGCAGTGAAGCAAGGGGGACGGAGGTATACGAGCAGTACTTC. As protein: CASSEARGTEVYEQYF.

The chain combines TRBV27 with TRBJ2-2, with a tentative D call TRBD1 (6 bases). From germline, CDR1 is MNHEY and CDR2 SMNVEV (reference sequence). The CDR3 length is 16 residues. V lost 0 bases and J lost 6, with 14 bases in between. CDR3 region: CASSLSGASEAGELFF. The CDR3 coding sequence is TGTGCCAGCAGTTTATCGGGGGCCTCGGAGGCCGGGGAGCTGTTTTTT.

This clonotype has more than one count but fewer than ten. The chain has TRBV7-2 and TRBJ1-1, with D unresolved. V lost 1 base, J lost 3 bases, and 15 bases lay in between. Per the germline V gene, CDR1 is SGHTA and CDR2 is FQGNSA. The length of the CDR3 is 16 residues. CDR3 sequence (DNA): TGTGCCAGCAGCTTAGGCTTGATGTTCGTGGACACTGAAGCTTTCTTT. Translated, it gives CASSLGLMFVDTEAFF.

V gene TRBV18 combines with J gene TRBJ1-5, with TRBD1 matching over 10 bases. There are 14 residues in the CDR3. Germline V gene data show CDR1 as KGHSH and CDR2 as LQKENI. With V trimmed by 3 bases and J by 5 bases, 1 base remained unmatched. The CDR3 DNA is TGTGCCAGCTCACCCGGGACAGGGGATCAGCCCCAGCATTTT. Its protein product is CASSPGTGDQPQHF. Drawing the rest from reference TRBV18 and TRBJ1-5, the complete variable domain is NAGVMQNPRHLVRRRGQEARLRCSPMKGHSHVYWYRQLPEEGLKFMVYLQKENIIDESGMPKERFSAEFPKEGPSILRIQQVVRGDSAAYFCASSPGTGDQPQHFGDGTRLSIL.

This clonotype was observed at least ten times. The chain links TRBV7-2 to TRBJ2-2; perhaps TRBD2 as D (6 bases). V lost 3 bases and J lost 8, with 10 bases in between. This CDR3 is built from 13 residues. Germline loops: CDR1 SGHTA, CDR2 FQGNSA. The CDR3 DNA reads TGTGCCAGCAGCTTTTCCGCGGGGGGGGAGCTGTTTTTT. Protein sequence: CASSFSAGGELFF.

The CDR3 nucleotides read TGCAGTGCTAGAGAGGCGGCGGGGGGGCCGAAGACCCAGTACTTC. This codes for CSAREAAGGPKTQYF. The chain carries TRBV20-1 and TRBJ2-5; 9 positions match TRBD2. The CDR3 extends over 15 amino acids. Per germline, CDR1 DFQATT and CDR2 SNEGSKA (reference sequence). Germline trimming cut 0 bases from V and 6 bases from J; bases unmatched to any gene: 8.

For the CDR3, the DNA is TGTGCCACCAGCAGAGCAGGAGGGGTGAGCAATCAGCCCCAGCATTTT. This translates into CATSRAGGVSNQPQHF. V gene TRBV15 combines with J gene TRBJ1-5; TRBD1 might be the D (5 bases). Trimming removed 1 base at V and 1 base at J, with 11 bases between. From germline, CDR1 is LNHNV and CDR2 YYDKDF (reference sequence). This CDR3 has 16 residues.

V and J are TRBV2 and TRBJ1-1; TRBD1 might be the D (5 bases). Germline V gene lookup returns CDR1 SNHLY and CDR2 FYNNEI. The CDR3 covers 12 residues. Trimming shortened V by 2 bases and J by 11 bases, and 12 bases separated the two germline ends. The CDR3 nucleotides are TGTGCCAGCAGTGAACCGGGACCCCGGGCTTTCTTT. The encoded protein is CASSEPGPRAFF.

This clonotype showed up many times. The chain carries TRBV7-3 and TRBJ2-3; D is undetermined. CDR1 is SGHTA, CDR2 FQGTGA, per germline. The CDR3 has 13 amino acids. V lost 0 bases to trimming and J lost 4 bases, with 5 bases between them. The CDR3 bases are TGTGCCAGCAGCTTAACGGGTCCAGATACGCAGTATTTT. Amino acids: CASSLTGPDTQYF. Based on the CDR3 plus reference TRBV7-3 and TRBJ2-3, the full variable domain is GAGVSQTPSNKVTEKGKYVELRCDPISGHTALYWYRQSLGQGPEFLIYFQGTGAADDSGLPNDRFFAVRPEGSVSTLKIQRTERGDSAVYLCASSLTGPDTQYFGPGTRLTVL.

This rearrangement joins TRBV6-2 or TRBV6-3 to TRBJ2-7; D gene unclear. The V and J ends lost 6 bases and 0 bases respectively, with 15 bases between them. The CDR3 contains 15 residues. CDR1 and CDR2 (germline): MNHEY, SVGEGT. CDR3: CASSPGDGYSYEQYF. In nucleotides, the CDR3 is TGTGCCAGCAGCCCGGGCGACGGGTACTCCTACGAGCAGTACTTC.

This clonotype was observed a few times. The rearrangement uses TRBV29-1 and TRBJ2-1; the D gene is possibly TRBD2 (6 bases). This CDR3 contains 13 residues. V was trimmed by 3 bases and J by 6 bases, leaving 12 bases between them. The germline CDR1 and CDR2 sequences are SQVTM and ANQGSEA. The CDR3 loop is CSVEEGRSNEQFF. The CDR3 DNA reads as TGCAGCGTTGAGGAGGGAAGGAGCAATGAGCAGTTCTTC.

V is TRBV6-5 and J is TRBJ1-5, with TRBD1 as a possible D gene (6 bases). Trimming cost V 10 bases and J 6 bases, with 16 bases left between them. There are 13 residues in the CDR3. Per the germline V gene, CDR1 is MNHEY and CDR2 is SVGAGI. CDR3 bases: TGTGCCACTAGGCGGGGGCGAGGTCAGCCCCAGCATTTT. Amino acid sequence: CATRRGRGQPQHF.

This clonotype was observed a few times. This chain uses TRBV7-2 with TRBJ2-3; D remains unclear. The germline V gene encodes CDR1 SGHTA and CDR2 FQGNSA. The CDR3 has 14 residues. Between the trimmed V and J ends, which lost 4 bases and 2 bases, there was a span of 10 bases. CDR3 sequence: CASSSWTVTDTQYF. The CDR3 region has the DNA TGTGCCAGCAGCTCCTGGACCGTCACAGATACGCAGTATTTT.

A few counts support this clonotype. The CDR3 region has the DNA TGCAGTGCTAGAGAGGGGGCTAGCCTCAATGAGCAGTTCTTC. It yields the protein CSAREGASLNEQFF. The genes are TRBV20-1 and TRBJ2-1, with D possibly matching TRBD1 (6 bases). The CDR3 is 14 amino acids. Germline-derived CDR1 and CDR2 are DFQATT and SNEGSKA (reference sequence). V dropped 0 bases and J dropped 6 bases, with 12 bases sitting between them.

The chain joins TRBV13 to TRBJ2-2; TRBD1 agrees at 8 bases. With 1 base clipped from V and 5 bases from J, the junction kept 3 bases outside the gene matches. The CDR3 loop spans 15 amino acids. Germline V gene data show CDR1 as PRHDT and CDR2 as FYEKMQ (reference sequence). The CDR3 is CASSLDQGATGELFF. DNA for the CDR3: TGTGCCAGCAGCTTAGATCAGGGGGCAACCGGGGAGCTGTTTTTT.

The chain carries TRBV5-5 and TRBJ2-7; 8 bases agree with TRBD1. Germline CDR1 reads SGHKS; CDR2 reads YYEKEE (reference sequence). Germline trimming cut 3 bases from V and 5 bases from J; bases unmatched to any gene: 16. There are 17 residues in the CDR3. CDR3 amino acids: CASSSILSGTGRNEQYF. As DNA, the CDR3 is TGTGCCAGCAGCTCGATTCTCTCCGGGACAGGACGGAACGAGCAGTACTTC.

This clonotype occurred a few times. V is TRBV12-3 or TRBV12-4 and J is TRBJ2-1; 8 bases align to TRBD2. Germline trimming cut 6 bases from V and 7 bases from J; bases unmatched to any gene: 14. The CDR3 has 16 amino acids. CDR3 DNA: TGTGCCAGCAGCCCAGGGTTACGGGGGGGCTTAAATGAGCAGTTCTTC. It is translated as CASSPGLRGGLNEQFF.